The T cell receptor beta chain under discussion was sequenced for a study of T cell responses to AZD1222 COVID-19 vaccine. Study-level findings and limits: Donors, mostly white British, included more females; clonal diversity was possibly underestimated. Seropositive at baseline were only a handful of AZD1222 recipients. No day 14 peak samples; only post-peak repertoires were characterized. Recipients of two AZD1222 doses showed rising Spike-specific TCR breadth and depth.

The CDR3 is made up of 19 amino acids. Germline V gene lookup returns CDR1 LNHNV and CDR2 YYDKDF (reference sequence). J was trimmed by 1 base and V by 0 bases; bases with no gene match: 10. TCRdb's copy holds only in-frame clones and misses some; the assay was immunoSEQ multiplex PCR. The table records some 130,000 clones, around 85% of them present only once. This clone was recorded once. Its specificity is not known. This material consisted of peripheral blood, taken 28 days after the second dose of the MenACWY control vaccine. This sequence was found in an adult who received the MenACWY meningococcal vaccine as a control. The chain has TRBV15 and TRBJ2-7, with TRBD2 matching 12 bases. In nucleotides, the CDR3 is TGTGCCACCAGCAGAGATCCGACTAGCGGGAGAGTATGGTCCTACGAGCAGTACTTC. Translated: CATSRDPTSGRVWSYEQYF.